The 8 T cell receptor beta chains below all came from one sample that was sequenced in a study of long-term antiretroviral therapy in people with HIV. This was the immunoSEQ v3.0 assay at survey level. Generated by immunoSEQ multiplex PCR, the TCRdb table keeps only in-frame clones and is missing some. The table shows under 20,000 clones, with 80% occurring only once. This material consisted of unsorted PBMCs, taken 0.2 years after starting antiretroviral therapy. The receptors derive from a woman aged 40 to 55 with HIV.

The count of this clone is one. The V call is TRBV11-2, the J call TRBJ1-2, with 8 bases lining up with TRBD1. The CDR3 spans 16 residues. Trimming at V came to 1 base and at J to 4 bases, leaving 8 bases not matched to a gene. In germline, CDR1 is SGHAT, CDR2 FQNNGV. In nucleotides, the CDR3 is TGTGCCAGCAGCTTAGGCGGGGGTGACAGGGGCTATGGCTACACCTTC. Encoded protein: CASSLGGGDRGYGYTF.

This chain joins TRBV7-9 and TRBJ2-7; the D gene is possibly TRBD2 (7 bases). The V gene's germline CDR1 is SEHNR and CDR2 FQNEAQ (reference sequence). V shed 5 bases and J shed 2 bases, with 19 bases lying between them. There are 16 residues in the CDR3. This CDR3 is CASSRAGHGETYEQYF. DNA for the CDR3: TGTGCCAGCAGCAGAGCGGGACACGGGGAAACCTACGAGCAGTACTTC.

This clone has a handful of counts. The CDR3 DNA follows: TGCAGCGTTATTATACAGGGAGGTGGCTACACCTTC. It yields the protein CSVIIQGGGYTF. The gene calls are TRBV29-1 and TRBJ1-2; weak D call: TRBD1 (6 bases). Germline V CDR1 and CDR2: SQVTM, ANQGSEA. This CDR3 region has 12 residues. Trimming removed 5 bases from V and 7 bases from J, with 14 bases in between.

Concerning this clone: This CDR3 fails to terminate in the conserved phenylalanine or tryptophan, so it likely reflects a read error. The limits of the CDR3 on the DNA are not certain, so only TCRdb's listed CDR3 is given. CDR3 sequence reads: CASSSREREIQ. The J gene is TRBJ2-7, the V gene TRBV2. The CDR3 has 11 amino acids, counting both end residues. The V gene's germline CDR1 is SNHLY and CDR2 FYNNEI.

CDR3 DNA: TGTGCCAGCAGCTTAGATACCGGGGGCTCCTACGAGCAGTACTTC. Its translation is CASSLDTGGSYEQYF. V is TRBV5-5 and J is TRBJ2-7; the D gene is possibly TRBD2 (6 bases). Germline CDR1 SGHKS, CDR2 YYEKEE (reference sequence). This CDR3 contains 15 residues. Trimming stripped 2 bases from V and 0 bases from J, with 12 bases between.

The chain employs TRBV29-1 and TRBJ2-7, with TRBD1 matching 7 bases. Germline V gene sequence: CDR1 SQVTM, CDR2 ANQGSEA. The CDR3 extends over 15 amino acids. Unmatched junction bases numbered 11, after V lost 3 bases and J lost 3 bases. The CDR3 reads CSVDRQGEGDYEQYF. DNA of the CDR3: TGCAGCGTTGATCGACAGGGAGAAGGAGACTACGAGCAGTACTTC.

CDR3: CASIGTVNTEAFF. CDR3 nucleotide sequence: TGTGCCAGCATTGGGACGGTGAACACTGAAGCTTTCTTT. The genes are TRBV6-4 and TRBJ1-1, with D maybe TRBD1 (5 bases). Between the trimmed V and J ends, which lost 7 bases and 0 bases, there was a span of 9 bases. This CDR3 spans 13 amino acids. Germline V lookup: CDR1 MRHNA, CDR2 SNTAGT.

The CDR3 here is CASSEGVGLFF. In nucleotides, the CDR3 is TGTGCCAGTAGTGAAGGTGTGGGGCTGTTTTTT. The genes are TRBV19 and TRBJ2-2; D is undetermined. Germline V gene lookup returns CDR1 LNHDA and CDR2 SQIVND (reference sequence). This CDR3 is 11 amino acids long. V was trimmed by 5 bases and J by 13 bases, leaving 11 bases between them. Supplemented by reference TRBV19 and TRBJ2-2, the full variable domain reads DGGITQSPKYLFRKEGQNVTLSCEQNLNHDAMYWYRQDPGQGLRLIYYSQIVNDFQKGDIAEGYSVSREKKESFPLTVTSAQKNPTAFYLCASSEGVGLFFGEGSRLTVL.